This T cell receptor (beta chain) is from a study of T cells after yellow fever vaccination. Study as a whole: The SMART-Seq v4 Ultra Low Input method served to prepare the low-cell-number fractions. Study-level points and caveats: Post-booster repertoires again held most primary-vaccination clones (roughly 96% CD4, roughly 89% CD8). Across the CD4 and CD8 compartments, a small share of clonotypes was present in both. The secondary response was weaker, and its peak arrived faster, on day 5 versus 15.

In germline, CDR1 is LGHNA, CDR2 YNFKEQ. The CDR3 runs to 13 residues. The germline V and J ends were trimmed by 1 base and 5 bases, with 7 bases remaining between them. Points on this clonotype: The antigen is undetermined.

TCRdb analysed the 5' RACE reads with MiXCR anew, one entry per CDR3 protein. The sample holds under 600,000 distinct CDR3 sequences; just over 20% are singletons and the top ten take about 16%. The gene calls are TRBV4-2 and TRBJ2-3, with D perhaps TRBD2 (5 bases). The TCR originated in a man aged 18 to 30 who received the YFV17D yellow fever vaccine. The starting material was PBMCs, obtained about 21 days after the first yellow fever vaccination. This CDR3 is CASSQVSEDTQYF. The CDR3 nucleotides are TGTGCCAGCAGCCAAGTTAGCGAAGATACGCAGTATTTT.